The 9 T cell receptor beta chains given below trace back to one sample, sequenced in a study of blood T cell repertoires in COVID-19. The method was immunoSEQ multiplex PCR; TCRdb's version includes in-frame clones alone and lacks a portion of them. The sample lists hundreds of thousands of clones; 85% were seen once. Material: peripheral blood. These TCRs come from a human donor in a cohort sampled during active COVID-19.

The chain recombines TRBV15 with TRBJ2-5, with 8 bases aligning to TRBD2. Germline CDR1 LNHNV, CDR2 YYDKDF (reference sequence). After removal of 2 bases from V and 7 bases from J, the junction contained 12 bases not matched to a gene. The CDR3 covers 16 residues. CDR3 amino acids: CATSRTLADKEATQYF. CDR3 in DNA: TGTGCCACCAGCAGAACACTAGCGGACAAGGAGGCGACCCAGTACTTC.

The rearrangement joins TRBV2 to TRBJ1-1; D perhaps matches TRBD1 (6 bases). Deletions cut 4 bases from V and 0 bases from J, with 6 bases between. There are 13 residues in the CDR3. Germline V gives CDR1 SNHLY, CDR2 FYNNEI. The CDR3 sequence: CASSGDMNTEAFF. For the CDR3, the DNA is TGTGCCAGCAGTGGGGACATGAACACTGAAGCTTTCTTT.

CDR3 region: CASSPSGSGETQYF. The CDR3 region has the DNA TGTGCCAGCAGTCCTAGCGGGAGTGGAGAGACCCAGTACTTC. The rearrangement joins TRBV3-1 (or the pseudogene TRBV3-2) to TRBJ2-5; the match to TRBD2 covers 10 bases. CDR1 and CDR2 (germline): LGHDT, YNNKEL (reference sequence). With 6 bases clipped from V and 4 bases from J, the junction kept 5 bases outside the gene matches. CDR3 size: 14 residues.

The rearrangement uses TRBV23-1 and TRBJ2-1, with 10 bases lining up with TRBD1. TRBV23-1 is an open reading frame whose function is uncertain. J was trimmed by 8 bases and V by 3 bases; bases with no gene match: 13. The CDR3 covers 17 residues. The CDR3 sequence is CASSHSLGQGIWDEQFF. The CDR3 bases are TGCGCCAGCAGTCATTCTTTGGGACAGGGGATCTGGGATGAGCAGTTCTTC.

The CDR3 DNA follows: TGTGCCAGCAGCTTAGCGATTACATCTGCATTTGAAAAACTGTTTTTT. This translates into CASSLAITSAFEKLFF. The chain carries TRBV7-9 and TRBJ1-4; D is uncertain. Germline assignment: CDR1 SEHNR and CDR2 FQNEAQ (reference sequence). Trimming removed 0 bases from V and 7 bases from J, with 15 bases in between. The CDR3 has 16 residues.

The chain has TRBV6-2 or TRBV6-3 and TRBJ2-1; the match to TRBD1 covers 8 bases. The germline gives CDR1 MNHEY, CDR2 SVGEGT. Trimming cost V 3 bases and J 1 base; bases outside gene matches: 5. The CDR3 has 16 residues. Here the CDR3 DNA reads TGTGCCAGCAGTTATACCGACAGGGGATCCTACAATGAGCAGTTCTTC. This gives the protein CASSYTDRGSYNEQFF.

The V call is TRBV7-9, the J call TRBJ2-3, with D tentatively TRBD1 (6 bases). The CDR3 runs to 12 residues. Germline CDR1 reads SEHNR; CDR2 reads FQNEAQ (reference sequence). The V gene lost 5 bases and the J gene lost 5 bases, with 8 bases spanning the gap. The CDR3 region is CASSQDRDTQYF. The CDR3 DNA is TGTGCCAGCAGCCAGGACAGAGATACGCAGTATTTT.

The chain joins TRBV5-1 to TRBJ2-3; 11 bases fit TRBD1. Losses at the gene ends were 7 bases for V and 4 bases for J; bases not matched to a gene: 5. Germline loops: CDR1 SGHRS, CDR2 YFSETQ. CDR3 size: 14 residues. The CDR3 bases are TGCGCCAGCGGTGGACAGGGGGCGTCAGATACGCAGTATTTT. Translating gives CASGGQGASDTQYF.

The chain joins TRBV12-3 or TRBV12-4 to TRBJ2-1; D is unresolved. The V end was cut by 4 bases, the J end by 6 bases, with 4 bases between. CDR3 length: 11 amino acids. Here the CDR3 DNA reads TGTGCCAGCAGTTCAGGCAATGAGCAGTTCTTC. This gives the protein CASSSGNEQFF.